Listed here are 10 T cell receptor beta chains from one sample, sequenced in a study of T cells in Graves' hyperthyroidism and ophthalmopathy. Using RNA transcripts as the source, TCR beta CDR3 regions were amplified. RT-PCR in the first round (using the HTBI primer set) targeted the TCR CDR3. TCRdb reprocessed the multiplex PCR reads via MiXCR and lists one record per CDR3 protein. The sample yields almost 350,000 distinct CDR3 sequences, roughly 20% seen once. The sequenced sample consisted of blood. These receptor sequences come from a woman aged 40 to 50 with Graves' ophthalmopathy.

Ten or more counts support this clonotype. This chain connects TRBV2 to TRBJ2-5; D is unresolved. V lost 3 bases to trimming and J lost 2 bases, with 13 bases between them. The length of the CDR3 is 15 residues. Germline CDR1 reads SNHLY; CDR2 reads FYNNEI. The CDR3 DNA sequence: TGTGCCAGCAGTGATGGCAGGACCATACAAGAGACCCAGTACTTC. It encodes CASSDGRTIQETQYF. Using reference TRBV2 and TRBJ2-5 for the parts outside the CDR3, the full variable domain is EPEVTQTPSHQVTQMGQEVILRCVPISNHLYFYWYRQILGQKVEFLVSFYNNEISEKSEIFDDQFSVERPDGSNFTLKIRSTKLEDSAMYFCASSDGRTIQETQYFGPGTRLLVL.

This clonotype was detected many times. The rearrangement uses TRBV7-8 and TRBJ1-6, with D possibly being TRBD1 (6 bases). CDR1 is SGHVS and CDR2 is FQNEAQ in the germline V gene. V lost 3 bases to trimming and J lost 11 bases, with 11 bases between them. The CDR3 sequence is 13 residues long. This CDR3 reads CASSFWDTAPLHF. CDR3 DNA sequence: TGTGCCAGCAGCTTTTGGGACACCGCACCCCTCCACTTT.

This clonotype occurred a few times. The chain has TRBV19 and TRBJ2-7; D is tentatively TRBD1 or TRBD2 (5 bases each). Trimming took off 1 base at V and 2 bases at J, with 21 bases between the two ends. Germline V gives CDR1 LNHDA, CDR2 SQIVND (reference sequence). The CDR3 contains 18 residues. CDR3 coding DNA: TGTGCCAGTAGTATAGTCTTCGGGACCCGGGACGTAGCCTACGAGCAGTACTTC. As protein: CASSIVFGTRDVAYEQYF.

This clonotype occurred many times. This chain links TRBV11-2 with TRBJ2-7; no definite D call. CDR1 and CDR2 (germline): SGHAT, FQNNGV. Trimming stripped 1 base from V and 2 bases from J, with 12 bases between. This CDR3 spans 15 amino acids. The chain's CDR3 is CASSLGPTATYEQYF. The CDR3 DNA sequence: TGTGCCAGCAGCTTAGGACCTACAGCGACCTACGAGCAGTACTTC.

This clonotype was seen many times. The CDR3 nucleotides are TGTGCCAGCAGCAAGGGACACCGGGGGGAGACCCAGTACTTC. Translating it yields CASSKGHRGETQYF. J is TRBJ2-5 and V is TRBV7-9; possibly TRBD1 or TRBD2 for D (6 bases each). V was clipped by 5 bases and J by 5 bases, with 15 bases between them. The CDR3 length is 14 residues. Per the germline V gene, CDR1 is SEHNR and CDR2 is FQNEAQ (reference sequence).

As DNA, the CDR3 is TGTGCCAGCAGTTCGGGACAGAAAGAGACCCAGTACTTC. Its protein is CASSSGQKETQYF. The chain couples TRBV12-3 or TRBV12-4 to TRBJ2-5; 7 bases line up with TRBD1. V was pared by 4 bases and J by 3 bases, with 2 bases of the junction left unmatched. This CDR3 has 13 residues.

This clonotype has a handful of counts. Sequence at one end of the junction differs from germline and may be a read error. The chain joins TRBV29-1 to TRBJ2-2; a weak D match, TRBD2 (7 bases). Germline CDR1 SQVTM, CDR2 ANQGSEA. The length of the CDR3 is 13 residues. The CDR3 sequence: CSTGGPNTGELLF. CDR3 nucleotide sequence: TGCAGCACGGGGGGCCCGAACACCGGGGAGCTGCTTTTT.

This clonotype was seen at least ten times. This chain joins TRBV27 and TRBJ1-2, with 8 bases aligning to TRBD1. With 6 bases clipped from V and 7 bases from J, the junction kept 7 bases outside the gene matches. Germline-derived CDR1 and CDR2 are MNHEY and SMNVEV (reference sequence). This CDR3 spans 13 amino acids. Here the CDR3 reads CASRNRGAFGYTF. The CDR3 DNA reads TGTGCCAGCAGGAACAGGGGGGCTTTTGGCTACACCTTC.

This clonotype was recorded at least ten times. The chain combines TRBV19 with TRBJ2-2; 7 bases map to TRBD2. The CDR3 spans 16 residues. J gave up 0 bases and V 4 bases, and 5 bases lay outside the gene matches. CDR1 is LNHDA, CDR2 SQIVND, per germline (reference sequence). The CDR3 DNA reads TGTGCCAGTAGTACGGCTAGCGGTTCGAACACCGGGGAGCTGTTTTTT. It translates to CASSTASGSNTGELFF.

Of note for this clonotype: This could be a read error, since a much larger clone is one nucleotide away. Written as DNA, the CDR3 is TGCGCCAGCAGCTTCTCCTCCCCAACCGCCTCTAGGGAGCAGTACTTC. Encoded protein: CASSFSSPTASREQYF. This chain uses TRBV5-1 with TRBJ2-7; D is unresolved. Germline CDR1 SGHRS, CDR2 YFSETQ. This CDR3 comprises 16 residues. Deletions cut 2 bases from V and 7 bases from J, with 22 bases between.